This TCR beta chain stems from a study of blood T cell repertoires in COVID-19. Looking at the study overall: Donors in the United States, Italy and Spain gave samples during acute or convalescent COVID-19.

TCRdb keeps only in-frame clones here, not all; method: immunoSEQ multiplex PCR. Counted here are 250,000 or so clones, 88% occurring once; the ten biggest clones make up 0.75% to 1%. This CDR3 is 16 amino acids long. The germline V gene has CDR1 SGHRS and CDR2 YFSETQ. Trimming left V 0 bases short and J 5 bases short, with 14 bases between. Sequenced sample: peripheral blood. The chain is built from TRBV5-1 and TRBJ1-4, with a tentative D call TRBD1 (5 bases). The source is a woman in her thirties or forties who had recovered from COVID-19. Here the CDR3 DNA reads TGCGCCAGCAGCTTGGGTGGGGCAAGGGCAAATGAAAAACTGTTTTTT. This codes for CASSLGGARANEKLFF.